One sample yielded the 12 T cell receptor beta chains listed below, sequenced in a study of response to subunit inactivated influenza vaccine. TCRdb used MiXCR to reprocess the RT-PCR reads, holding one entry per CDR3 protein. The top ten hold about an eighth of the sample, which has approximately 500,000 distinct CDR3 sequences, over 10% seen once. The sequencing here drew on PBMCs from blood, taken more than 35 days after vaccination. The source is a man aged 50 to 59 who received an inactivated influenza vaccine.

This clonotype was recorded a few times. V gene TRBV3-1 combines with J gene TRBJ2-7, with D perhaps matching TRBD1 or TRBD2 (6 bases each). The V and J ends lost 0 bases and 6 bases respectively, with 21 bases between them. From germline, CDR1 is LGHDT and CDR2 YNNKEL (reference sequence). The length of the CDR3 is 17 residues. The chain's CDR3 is CASSQDFSGGGSVEQYF. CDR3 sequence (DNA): TGTGCCAGCAGCCAAGATTTTAGCGGAGGGGGGTCCGTCGAGCAGTACTTC.

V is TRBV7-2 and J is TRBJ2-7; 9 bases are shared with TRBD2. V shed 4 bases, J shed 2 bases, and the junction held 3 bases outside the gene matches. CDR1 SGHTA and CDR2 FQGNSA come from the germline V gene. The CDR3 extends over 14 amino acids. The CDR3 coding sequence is TGTGCCAGCAGCTCACTAGCGGGCCCCTACGAGCAGTACTTC. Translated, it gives CASSSLAGPYEQYF.

In DNA form, the CDR3 reads TGTGCCAGCAGCCCCGGGTCCGGACTAGCGTGGATGTACTTC. This translates into CASSPGSGLAWMYF. The chain combines TRBV9 with TRBJ2-4; 9 nucleotides line up with TRBD2. Germline V gene lookup returns CDR1 SGDLS and CDR2 YYNGEE. This CDR3 has 14 amino acids. After removal of 4 bases from V and 15 bases from J, the junction contained 14 bases not matched to a gene.

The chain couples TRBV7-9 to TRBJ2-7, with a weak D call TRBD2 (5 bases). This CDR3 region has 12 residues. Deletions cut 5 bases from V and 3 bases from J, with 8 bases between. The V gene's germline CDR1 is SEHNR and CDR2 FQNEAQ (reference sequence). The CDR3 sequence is CASSMGDYEQYF. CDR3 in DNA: TGTGCCAGCAGCATGGGAGACTACGAGCAGTACTTC.

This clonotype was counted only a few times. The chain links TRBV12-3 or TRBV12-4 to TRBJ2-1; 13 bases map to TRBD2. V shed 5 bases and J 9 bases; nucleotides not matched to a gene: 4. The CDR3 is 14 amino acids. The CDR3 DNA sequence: TGTGCCAGCAGTACTAGCGGGGGGGCGGGTGAGCAGTTCTTC. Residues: CASSTSGGAGEQFF.

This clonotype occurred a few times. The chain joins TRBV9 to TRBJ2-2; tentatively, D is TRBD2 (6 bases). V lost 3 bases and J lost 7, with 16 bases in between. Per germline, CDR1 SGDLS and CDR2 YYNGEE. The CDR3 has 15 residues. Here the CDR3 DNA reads TGTGCCAGCAGCGCCTCGACTAGTGTTGGCGGGGAGCTGTTTTTT. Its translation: CASSASTSVGGELFF. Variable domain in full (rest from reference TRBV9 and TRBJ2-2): DSGVTQTPKHLITATGQRVTLRCSPRSGDLSVYWYQQSLDQGLQFLIQYYNGEERAKGNILERFSAQQFPDLHSELNLSSLELGDSALYFCASSASTSVGGELFFGEGSRLTVL.

The CDR3 DNA reads as TGTGCCAGCAGCCATTACACTGAAGCTTTCTTT. Translation gives CASSHYTEAFF. The chain is built from TRBV7-9 and TRBJ1-1; D is unclear. Trimming cost V 5 bases and J 3 bases, with 4 bases left between them. This CDR3 has 11 residues. Germline V gene data show CDR1 as SEHNR and CDR2 as FQNEAQ (reference sequence).

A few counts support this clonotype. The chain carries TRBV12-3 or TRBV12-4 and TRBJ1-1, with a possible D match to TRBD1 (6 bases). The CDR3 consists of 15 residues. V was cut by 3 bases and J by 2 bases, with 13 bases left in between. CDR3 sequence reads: CASSLGPQGNTEAFF. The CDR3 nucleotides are TGTGCCAGCAGTTTGGGTCCACAGGGAAACACTGAAGCTTTCTTT.

CDR3 region: CASRSRLAGDYNEQFF. The DNA of the CDR3 is TGTGCCAGCAGATCCAGACTAGCGGGGGACTACAATGAGCAGTTCTTC. The chain joins TRBV6-2 or TRBV6-3 to TRBJ2-1; TRBD2 matches 12 bases. From germline, CDR1 is MNHEY and CDR2 SVGEGT. CDR3 length: 16 residues. V dropped 6 bases and J dropped 3; count of bases not matched to a gene: 6.

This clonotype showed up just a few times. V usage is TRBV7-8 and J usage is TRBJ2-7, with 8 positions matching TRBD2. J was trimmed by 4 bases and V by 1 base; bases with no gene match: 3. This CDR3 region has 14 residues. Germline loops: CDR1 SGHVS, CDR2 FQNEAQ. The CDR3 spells CASSLELAVYEQYF. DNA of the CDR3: TGTGCCAGCAGCTTAGAACTAGCGGTGTACGAGCAGTACTTC.

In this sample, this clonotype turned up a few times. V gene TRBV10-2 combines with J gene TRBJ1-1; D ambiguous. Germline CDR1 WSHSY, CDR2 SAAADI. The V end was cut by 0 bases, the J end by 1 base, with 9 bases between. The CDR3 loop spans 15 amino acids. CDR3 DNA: TGCGCCAGCAGTGAGTCCGCAGTACCGAACACTGAAGCTTTCTTT. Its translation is CASSESAVPNTEAFF.

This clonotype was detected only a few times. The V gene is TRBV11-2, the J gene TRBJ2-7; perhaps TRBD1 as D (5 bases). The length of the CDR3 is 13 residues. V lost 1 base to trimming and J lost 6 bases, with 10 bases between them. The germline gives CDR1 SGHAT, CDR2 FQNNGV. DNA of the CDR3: TGTGCCAGCAGCTTAGCAGGGTATGGCGAGCAGTACTTC. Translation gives CASSLAGYGEQYF.